This is a list of T cell receptor beta chains from one sample in a study of T cell responses to AZD1222 COVID-19 vaccine. Produced via immunoSEQ multiplex PCR; TCRdb's table is partial and in-frame only. Among about 110,000 clones, 80% to 95% were seen once, and the ten largest hold roughly 7.8%. Sample: peripheral blood, taken on day 0 of AZD1222 vaccination. All receptors come from an adult in good health. The CDR3 runs from the conserved cysteine through the conserved F or W. D genes are given only for firm matches. Where a row states a size, it is once, few, many or the class of an expanded clone; other rows omit it.

d_gene: -; v_gene: TRBV7-6; abundance: once; j_gene: TRBJ1-6; CDR3nt: TGTGCCAGCAGCTCACAACCCGCACTCCTCTCTTCACCCCTCCACTTT; CDR3aa: CASSSQPALLSSPLHF
d_gene: -; v_gene: TRBV12-3/TRBV12-4; abundance: -; j_gene: TRBJ1-2; CDR3nt: TGTGCCAGCACCTCGGGACTGTACTATGGCTACACCTTC; CDR3aa: CASTSGLYYGYTF
d_gene: -; v_gene: TRBV19; abundance: -; j_gene: TRBJ1-1; CDR3nt: TGTGCCAGTAGTACGACCGGGGGGACTGAAGCTTTCTTT; CDR3aa: CASSTTGGTEAFF
d_gene: TRBD2; v_gene: TRBV4-1; abundance: -; j_gene: TRBJ2-2; CDR3nt: TGCGCCAGCAGCCTAGCGGGGGACAACACCGGGGAGCTGTTTTTT; CDR3aa: CASSLAGDNTGELFF
d_gene: -; v_gene: TRBV28; abundance: -; j_gene: TRBJ1-5; CDR3nt: TGTGCCAGCAGTAGGGGGGTAGGTAATCAGCCCCAGCATTTT; CDR3aa: CASSRGVGNQPQHF
d_gene: -; v_gene: TRBV30; abundance: -; j_gene: TRBJ2-7; CDR3nt: TGTGCCTGGAGGGCCGGGACGGTCTCCTACGAGCAGTACTTC; CDR3aa: CAWRAGTVSYEQYF
d_gene: -; v_gene: TRBV3-1/TRBV3-2; abundance: -; j_gene: TRBJ2-2; CDR3nt: TGTGCCAGCAGCCTACGCTACAGGGAGGCAGGGGAGCTGTTTTTT; CDR3aa: CASSLRYREAGELFF
d_gene: -; v_gene: TRBV19; abundance: -; j_gene: TRBJ1-4; CDR3nt: TGTGCCAGTAGTATGGACCCCACTCGGGGGGAAAAACTGTTTTTT; CDR3aa: CASSMDPTRGEKLFF
d_gene: -; v_gene: TRBV12-3/TRBV12-4; abundance: -; j_gene: TRBJ2-1; CDR3nt: TGTGCCAGCCCCAAGAGGGAGCAGTTCTTC; CDR3aa: CASPKREQFF
d_gene: -; v_gene: TRBV7-9; abundance: -; j_gene: TRBJ2-7; CDR3nt: TGTGCCAGCAGCTTACCTTTAGGCGAGCAGTACTTC; CDR3aa: CASSLPLGEQYF
d_gene: TRBD1; v_gene: TRBV7-9; abundance: once; j_gene: TRBJ1-2; CDR3nt: TGTGCCAGCAGCTTAGCGCTGGGACAGGGGATCCACTATGGCTACACCTTC; CDR3aa: CASSLALGQGIHYGYTF
d_gene: TRBD2; v_gene: TRBV28; abundance: -; j_gene: TRBJ2-7; CDR3nt: TGTGCCAGCAGTTTCCCCGGGGGGGCAGCGGGTCCAACAAGAGGCGAGCAGTACTTC; CDR3aa: CASSFPGGAAGPTRGEQYF
d_gene: -; v_gene: TRBV6-1; abundance: -; j_gene: TRBJ1-6; CDR3nt: TGTGCCAGCAGTGAAGTGCTCAGGGGTTCACCCCTCCACTTT; CDR3aa: CASSEVLRGSPLHF